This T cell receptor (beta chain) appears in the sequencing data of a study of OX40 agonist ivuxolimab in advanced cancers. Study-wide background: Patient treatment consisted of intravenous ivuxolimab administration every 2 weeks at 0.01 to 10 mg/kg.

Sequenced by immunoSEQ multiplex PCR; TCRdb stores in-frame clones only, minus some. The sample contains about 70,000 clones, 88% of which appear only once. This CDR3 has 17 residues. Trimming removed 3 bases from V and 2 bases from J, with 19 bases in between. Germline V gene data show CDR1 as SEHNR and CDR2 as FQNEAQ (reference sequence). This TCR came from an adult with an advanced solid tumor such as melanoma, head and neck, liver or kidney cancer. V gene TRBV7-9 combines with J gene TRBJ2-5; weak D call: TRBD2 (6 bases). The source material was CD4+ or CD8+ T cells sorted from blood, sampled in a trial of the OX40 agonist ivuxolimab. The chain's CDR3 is CASSFTGTFTPQETQYF. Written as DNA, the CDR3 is TGTGCCAGCAGCTTTACCGGGACTTTCACCCCGCAAGAGACCCAGTACTTC.